This TCR beta chain emerged from a study of OX40 agonist ivuxolimab in advanced cancers. Repertoires were generated with immunoSEQ multiplex PCR, while TCRdb's copy carries only in-frame clones and drops some. The sample shows under 100,000 clones, 80% to 90% of them seen only once. The CDR3 loop spans 14 amino acids. The germline V gene encodes CDR1 SEHNR and CDR2 FQNEAQ (reference sequence). Trimming took 5 bases from V and 5 from J, leaving 16 bases between them. This material consisted of CD4+ or CD8+ T cells sorted from blood, taken in a trial of the OX40 agonist ivuxolimab. The chain employs TRBV7-9 and TRBJ2-7, with D uncertain. This TCR was recovered from an adult with an advanced solid tumor such as melanoma, head and neck, liver or kidney cancer. The CDR3 loop is CASSPLGGGDEQYF. The CDR3 DNA reads TGTGCCAGCAGCCCCTTAGGTGGTGGGGACGAGCAGTACTTC.